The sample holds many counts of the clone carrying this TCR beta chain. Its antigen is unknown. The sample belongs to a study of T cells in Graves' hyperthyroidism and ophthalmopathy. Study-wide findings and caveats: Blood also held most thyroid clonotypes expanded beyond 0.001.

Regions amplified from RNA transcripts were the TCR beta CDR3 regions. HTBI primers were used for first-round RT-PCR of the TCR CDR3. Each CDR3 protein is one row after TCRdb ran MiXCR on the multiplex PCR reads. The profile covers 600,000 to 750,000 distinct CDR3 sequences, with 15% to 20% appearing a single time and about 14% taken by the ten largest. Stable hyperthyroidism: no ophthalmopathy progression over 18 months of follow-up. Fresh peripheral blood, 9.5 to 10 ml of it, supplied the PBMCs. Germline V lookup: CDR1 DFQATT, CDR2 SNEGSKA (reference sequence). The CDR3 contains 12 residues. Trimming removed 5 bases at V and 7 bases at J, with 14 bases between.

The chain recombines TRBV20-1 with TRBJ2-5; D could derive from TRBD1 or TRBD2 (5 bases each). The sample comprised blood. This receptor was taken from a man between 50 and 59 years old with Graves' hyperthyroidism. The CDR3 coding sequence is TGCAGTGCTCCCGGGGCCTTAGGGACCCAGTACTTC. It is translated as CSAPGALGTQYF.